This T cell receptor (beta chain) was documented in a study of blood T cell repertoires in COVID-19. Assay used: immunoSEQ multiplex PCR; TCRdb lists only in-frame clones, some missing. The data show approximately 170,000 clones, roughly 85% seen once. The material sequenced was peripheral blood. The TCR was taken from an elderly woman with active or convalescent COVID-19.

As DNA, the CDR3 is TGTGCCAGCAGCTTAGGAACAGGGGCGAATCAGCCCCAGCATTTT. This gives the protein CASSLGTGANQPQHF. This chain uses TRBV7-2 with TRBJ1-5; 7 bases align to TRBD1. The CDR3 contains 15 residues. Per the germline V gene, CDR1 is SGHTA and CDR2 is FQGNSA. The junction had 4 bases not matched to a gene; V was cut back by 1 base and J by 4 bases.